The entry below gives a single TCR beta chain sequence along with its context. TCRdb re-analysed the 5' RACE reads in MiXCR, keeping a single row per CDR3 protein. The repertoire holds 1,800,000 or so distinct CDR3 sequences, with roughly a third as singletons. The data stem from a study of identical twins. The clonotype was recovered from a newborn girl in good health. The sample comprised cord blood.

The CDR3 DNA reads TGTGCCAGCCTAGGACAGCCGAACACCGGGGAGCTGTTTTTT. Its translation: CASLGQPNTGELFF. The chain carries TRBV28 and TRBJ2-2; a possible D gene is TRBD1 (6 bases). The length of the CDR3 is 14 residues. The ends were cut back, 8 bases at V and 0 bases at J, with 10 bases in the middle. Germline loops: CDR1 MDHEN, CDR2 SYDVKM.